Following are 5 T cell receptor beta chains from one sample sequenced in a study of control samples from healthy donors and cancer patients (dated by TCRdb to 2020 to 2021). The library relied on the immunoSEQ multiplex PCR assay. TCRdb obtained this table from immuneACCESS and retained in-frame rearrangements with V and J assigned. These tables miss some clones; where compared with another copy, unresolved V genes account for less than half of the shortfall, and the remainder is unexplained. Counted in this sample were fewer than 85,000 clones; approximately 92% of them appeared once. Jointly, the top ten make up 5.8% of the sample. Sequenced sample: blood. The receptors shown here come from a woman aged 60 to 75 in good health.

The chain uses TRBV2 and TRBJ2-7, with D unclear. Trimming removed 3 bases from V and 4 bases from J, with 13 bases in between. Germline CDR1 reads SNHLY; CDR2 reads FYNNEI. This CDR3 spans 14 amino acids. The CDR3 loop is CASSESSSAYEQYF. The CDR3 DNA sequence: TGTGCCAGCAGTGAGTCTTCATCGGCTTACGAGCAGTACTTC.

The DNA for the CDR3 is TGTGCCAGCAGCTTGGCCGGGGGTAGCCCAGATACGCAGTATTTT. It translates to CASSLAGGSPDTQYF. The rearrangement links TRBV5-6 to TRBJ2-3; TRBD2 might be the D (6 bases). Germline V CDR1 and CDR2: SGHDT, YYEEEE. This CDR3 comprises 15 residues. V dropped 0 bases and J dropped 4 bases, with 12 bases sitting between them.

V and J are TRBV7-8 and TRBJ1-4; D gene unclear. Per the germline V gene, CDR1 is SGHVS and CDR2 is FQNEAQ. This CDR3 spans 14 amino acids. Trimming removed 1 base at V and 14 bases at J, with 17 bases between. CDR3 in DNA: TGTGCCAGCAGCTTAGACGGGCATCGTGTCTCGCTGTTTTTT. Translated, it gives CASSLDGHRVSLFF.

V usage is TRBV10-1 and J usage is TRBJ1-3, with D hard to call. The CDR3 has 16 amino acids. Germline V gives CDR1 WNHNN, CDR2 SYGVQD (reference sequence). Trimming stripped 3 bases from V and 0 bases from J, with 12 bases between. Here the CDR3 DNA reads TGCGCCAGCAGTGACGGCCAGTACAGCTCTGGAAACACCATATATTTT. It codes for CASSDGQYSSGNTIYF.

V and J are TRBV19 and TRBJ2-1; 13 positions agree with TRBD2. With V trimmed by 3 bases and J by 4 bases, 6 bases remained unmatched. Germline assignment: CDR1 LNHDA and CDR2 SQIVND (reference sequence). The CDR3 is 17 residues long. CDR3 sequence: CASSISTSGRSYNEQFF. CDR3 coding DNA: TGTGCCAGTAGTATCTCGACTAGCGGGAGGAGTTACAATGAGCAGTTCTTC.